Shown below are 14 T cell receptor beta chains from a single sample sequenced in a study of Ad26.COV2.S vaccination and SARS-CoV-2 variants. Treatment defined: approximately 18 received Ad26.COV2.S at low or high dose, single or two shots; a few received placebo; per-sample allocation not given. Collection of the samples took place on day 63 after the first injection of vaccine or placebo. Profiled with immunoSEQ multiplex PCR; TCRdb holds only in-frame clones, not every one. The sample shows under 550,000 clones, 90% of them seen only once. This sample comprised peripheral blood, obtained in a trial of Ad26.COV2.S vaccine versus placebo. Receptor source: a person aged 18-65 years who received the Ad26.COV2.S COVID-19 vaccine or a placebo.

The chain carries TRBV7-6 and TRBJ2-1, with D uncertain. Germline V gene sequence: CDR1 SGHVS, CDR2 FNYEAQ. Trimming shortened V by 2 bases and J by 6 bases, and 17 bases separated the two germline ends. The CDR3 runs 16 residues. Here the CDR3 DNA reads TGTGCCAGCAGCTTAAGGCCTTACCCACAAATCAATGAGCAGTTCTTC. Residues: CASSLRPYPQINEQFF.

This chain links TRBV24-1 with TRBJ2-7; 9 bases line up with TRBD1. The CDR3 consists of 14 residues. V dropped 5 bases and J dropped 3; count of bases not matched to a gene: 4. Germline V gives CDR1 KGHDR, CDR2 SFDVKD. CDR3 in amino acids: CATSGTGDIYEQYF. The CDR3 DNA sequence: TGTGCCACCAGTGGGACAGGGGACATCTACGAGCAGTACTTC.

The V and J genes are TRBV7-8 and TRBJ2-7, with D maybe TRBD1 (6 bases). Trimming cost V 4 bases and J 0 bases, with 16 bases left between them. This CDR3 is 16 amino acids long. The V gene's germline CDR1 is SGHVS and CDR2 FQNEAQ. The chain's CDR3 is CASSSSGTSYSYEQYF. Written as DNA, the CDR3 is TGTGCCAGCAGCTCATCCGGGACATCTTACTCCTACGAGCAGTACTTC.

The genes are TRBV4-3 and TRBJ1-5, with 10 bases fitting TRBD1. This CDR3 has 19 amino acids. Germline values: CDR1 LGHNA, CDR2 YSLEER. V shed 0 bases and J 4 bases; nucleotides not matched to a gene: 12. The CDR3 sequence: CASSQDLSGTGVWNQPQHF. The CDR3 DNA sequence: TGCGCCAGCAGCCAAGATCTTAGCGGGACAGGGGTCTGGAATCAGCCCCAGCATTTT.

The V gene is TRBV28, the J gene TRBJ2-7, with D possibly TRBD2 on 6 matching bases. Germline V lookup: CDR1 MDHEN, CDR2 SYDVKM. This CDR3 has 15 amino acids. V gave up 1 base and J gave up 5 bases, with 15 bases separating them. Here the CDR3 DNA reads TGTGCCAGCAGTTTATCGGGACTGGCTATGGACGAGCAGTACTTC. Its translation is CASSLSGLAMDEQYF.

The chain uses TRBV28 and TRBJ2-7, with a weak D call TRBD2 (6 bases). The CDR3 consists of 14 residues. Germline CDR1 and CDR2: MDHEN and SYDVKM. V was cut by 7 bases and J by 0 bases, with 13 bases left in between. The CDR3 region is CASTPGGSSYEQYF. The CDR3 DNA is TGTGCCAGCACCCCCGGGGGTTCCTCCTACGAGCAGTACTTC.

The rearrangement joins TRBV27 to TRBJ2-5; 8 bases line up with TRBD2. Trimming at V came to 3 bases and at J to 4 bases, leaving 19 bases not matched to a gene. The CDR3 contains 19 residues. In germline, CDR1 is MNHEY, CDR2 SMNVEV (reference sequence). CDR3 loop: CASSLGGPGTRFGRETQYF. CDR3 DNA sequence: TGTGCCAGCAGTTTGGGGGGCCCCGGGACTAGATTCGGGAGAGAGACCCAGTACTTC.

V gene TRBV30 combines with J gene TRBJ1-2; D is uncertain. This CDR3 is built from 15 residues. CDR1 and CDR2 from the germline V gene are GTSNPN and SVGIG (reference sequence). The ends were cut back, 0 bases at V and 6 bases at J, with 17 bases in the middle. CDR3 protein: CAWSVRPRPPNGYTF. The CDR3 DNA is TGTGCCTGGAGTGTACGCCCCAGGCCCCCCAATGGCTACACCTTC.

The gene calls are TRBV4-3 and TRBJ1-1; D is ambiguous. Trimming left V 1 base short and J 1 base short, with 19 bases between. The CDR3 covers 18 residues. CDR1 is LGHNA, CDR2 YSLEER, per germline. The CDR3 coding sequence is TGCGCCAGCAGCCAAGTGGACTGGGGTGAGTTTACGAACACTGAAGCTTTCTTT. Encoded protein: CASSQVDWGEFTNTEAFF.

The genes are TRBV7-9 and TRBJ1-4; D is perhaps TRBD1 (6 bases). With 5 bases removed from V and 8 bases from J, the gap between germline ends came to 15 bases. The germline V gene encodes CDR1 SEHNR and CDR2 FQNEAQ (reference sequence). The CDR3 spans 14 residues. CDR3 bases: TGTGCCAGCAGCCCAGCGGGGGCATGGGAAAAACTGTTTTTT. It is translated as CASSPAGAWEKLFF.

V and J are TRBV9 and TRBJ2-2; no definite D call. Germline CDR1 SGDLS, CDR2 YYNGEE. The CDR3 has 16 residues. The ends were cut back, 0 bases at V and 1 base at J, with 10 bases in the middle. In nucleotides, the CDR3 is TGTGCCAGCAGCGTAGGAGGTTTTGAGAACACCGGGGAGCTGTTTTTT. Translated: CASSVGGFENTGELFF.

The V and J genes are TRBV24-1 and TRBJ2-2, with 11 positions matching TRBD1. The CDR3 loop spans 17 amino acids. V lost 4 bases to trimming and J lost 4 bases; unmatched junction nucleotides: 7. Germline CDR1 reads KGHDR; CDR2 reads SFDVKD. For the CDR3, the DNA is TGTGCCACCAGTGAAAACCCGGGACAGGGGGTCACCGGGGAGCTGTTTTTT. Its translation is CATSENPGQGVTGELFF.

The chain carries TRBV7-2 and TRBJ1-2; D is uncertain. V was shortened by 5 bases and J by 4 bases, with 8 bases between the two germline ends. CDR3 length: 12 residues. Germline V lookup: CDR1 SGHTA, CDR2 FQGNSA. The CDR3 here is CASSPAPYGYTF. The CDR3 coding sequence is TGTGCCAGCAGCCCCGCCCCCTATGGCTACACCTTC. The complete variable domain, with remaining parts taken from reference TRBV7-2 and TRBJ1-2, reads GAGVSQSPSNKVTEKGKDVELRCDPISGHTALYWYRQSLGQGLEFLIYFQGNSAPDKSGLPSDRFSAERTGGSVSTLTIQRTQQEDSAVYLCASSPAPYGYTFGSGTRLTVV.

This chain connects TRBV30 to TRBJ1-1, with D unclear. V lost 2 bases to trimming and J lost 0 bases, with 7 bases between them. This CDR3 comprises 13 residues. Germline loops: CDR1 GTSNPN, CDR2 SVGIG (reference sequence). DNA for the CDR3: TGTGCCTGGAGTCTACTATTGAACACTGAAGCTTTCTTT. Translation: CAWSLLLNTEAFF. Full variable domain (rest looked up from reference TRBV30 and TRBJ1-1): SQTIHQWPATLVQPVGSPLSLECTVEGTSNPNLYWYRQAAGRGLQLLFYSVGIGQISSEVPQNLSASRPQDRQFILSSKKLLLSDSGFYLCAWSLLLNTEAFFGQGTRLTVV.